A selection of T cell receptor beta chains follows, all from one sample in a study of T cell changes during pregnancy in multiple sclerosis. This table comes from immunoSEQ multiplex PCR, and its TCRdb copy is limited to in-frame clones, with some not included. Of about 100,000 clones listed, about 94% are singletons. The material was peripheral blood, obtained before pregnancy. All receptors derive from a female donor with multiple sclerosis, enrolled in a pregnancy study. Both conserved end residues are part of each CDR3. D genes are given only for firm matches. Clone size is shown for a subset of rows, as once, few, many or a class of expanded clone.

len	abundance	v_gene	d_gene	j_gene	CDR3aa	CDR3nt
16	-	TRBV4-1	TRBD2	TRBJ2-1	CASSQVPAGVGNEQFF	TGCGCCAGCAGCCAAGTACCAGCGGGAGTGGGTAATGAGCAGTTCTTC
16	-	TRBV18	TRBD1	TRBJ2-2	CASSPRERGRSGELFF	TGTGCCAGCTCACCACGGGAGAGGGGGCGCTCCGGGGAGCTGTTTTTT
15	-	TRBV5-1	-	TRBJ1-1	CASSYTGTQNTEAFF	TGCGCCAGCAGCTACACCGGGACACAGAACACTGAAGCTTTCTTT
12	once	TRBV28	-	TRBJ2-7	CASSSGSMEQYF	TGTGCCAGCAGTTCAGGTTCGATGGAGCAGTACTTC
11	-	TRBV13	-	TRBJ1-1	CASTSSVEAFF	TGTGCCAGCACTTCCTCCGTAGAAGCTTTCTTT
13	-	TRBV7-2	-	TRBJ1-2	CASSGQTNYGYTF	TGTGCCAGCAGCGGACAGACTAACTATGGCTACACCTTC
13	-	TRBV7-6	-	TRBJ2-7	CASSLGVGDEQYF	TGTGCCAGCAGCTTAGGGGTAGGGGACGAGCAGTACTTC
16	few	TRBV25-1	TRBD2	TRBJ2-5	CASSDSRGGLIETQYF	TGTGCCAGCAGTGATTCTCGGGGGGGGCTGATAGAGACCCAGTACTTC
13	-	TRBV30	TRBD1	TRBJ2-7	CATLDRALDEQYF	TGTGCTACTCTGGACAGGGCTTTAGACGAGCAGTACTTC
17	-	TRBV14	TRBD1	TRBJ1-2	CASSHRPGQGVGYGYTF	TGTGCCAGCAGTCACCGACCGGGACAGGGGGTGGGCTATGGCTACACCTTC
16	-	TRBV2	TRBD2	TRBJ2-2	CASSVLAGTNTGELFF	TGTGCCAGCAGTGTTCTAGCGGGAACTAACACCGGGGAGCTGTTTTTT
17	-	TRBV19	TRBD1	TRBJ1-2	CASTPMTGTGIPYGYTF	TGTGCCAGTACCCCCATGACCGGGACAGGGATACCCTATGGCTACACCTTC
17	few	TRBV5-1	TRBD1	TRBJ2-1	CASSSDRGDTPYNEQFF	TGCGCCAGCAGCTCGGACAGGGGTGACACACCCTACAATGAGCAGTTCTTC